Below are 20 T cell receptor beta chains sequenced from a single sample in a study of T-cell reconstitution after alpha-beta-depleted transplantation in children. This sample's TCRbeta library carried unique molecular identifier barcodes. Using its own MiXCR run on the PCR reads, TCRdb lists one record per CDR3 protein. This table has roughly 610,000 distinct CDR3 sequences, about 10% appearing once. Sequences were derived from PBMCs from the stem cell graft donor, sampled from the stem cell graft. The receptor source for this set is a human donor who donated a stem cell graft to a child with acute myeloid leukemia.

This clonotype has a handful of counts. The chain links TRBV29-1 to TRBJ1-1; 7 bases agree with TRBD1. V lost 6 bases to trimming and J lost 1 base; unmatched junction nucleotides: 2. This CDR3 spans 12 amino acids. Germline V gene lookup returns CDR1 SQVTM and CDR2 ANQGSEA. CDR3 protein: CSVRQGNTEAFF. Here the CDR3 DNA reads TGCAGCGTCAGACAGGGGAACACTGAAGCTTTCTTT.

V gene TRBV6-5 combines with J gene TRBJ1-2; D ambiguous. Germline loops: CDR1 MNHEY, CDR2 SVGAGI. V gave up 0 bases and J gave up 4 bases, with 9 bases separating them. This CDR3 has 14 residues. CDR3 sequence (DNA): TGTGCCAGCAGTTACTCCGGCGGCGTCTATGGCTACACCTTC. This gives the protein CASSYSGGVYGYTF.

This clonotype was counted between two and nine times. The V and J genes are TRBV13 and TRBJ2-6; TRBD1 agrees at 7 bases. J lost 0 bases, V lost 3 bases, and 5 bases had no gene match. There are 17 residues in the CDR3. Looked up from germline, CDR1 is PRHDT and CDR2 is FYEKMQ (reference sequence). This chain's CDR3 is CASSFSPGGSGANVLTF. Here the CDR3 DNA reads TGTGCCAGCAGCTTCAGTCCAGGGGGCTCTGGGGCCAACGTCCTGACTTTC. Supplemented by reference TRBV13 and TRBJ2-6, the full variable domain reads AAGVIQSPRHLIKEKRETATLKCYPIPRHDTVYWYQQGPGQDPQFLISFYEKMQSDKGSIPDRFSAQQFSDYHSELNMSSLELGDSALYFCASSFSPGGSGANVLTFGAGSRLTVL.

The gene calls are TRBV28 and TRBJ2-2; no clear D gene. Trimming cost V 2 bases and J 1 base, with 8 bases left between them. This CDR3 is built from 15 residues. Germline V gene lookup returns CDR1 MDHEN and CDR2 SYDVKM. Written as DNA, the CDR3 is TGTGCCAGCAGTTTACCCCAATTGAACACCGGGGAGCTGTTTTTT. Translation: CASSLPQLNTGELFF.

This clonotype was counted only a few times. This sequence joins TRBV29-1 and TRBJ2-7; D gene uncertain. The CDR3 runs 14 residues. Germline lookup yields CDR1 SQVTM and CDR2 ANQGSEA. V lost 1 base to trimming and J lost 1 base, with 11 bases between them. Written as DNA, the CDR3 is TGCAGCGTTGAAGCGGCAGAAAGGTCCTACGAGCAGTACTTC. Translated, it gives CSVEAAERSYEQYF.

This clonotype was detected only a few times. The chain recombines TRBV29-1 with TRBJ2-1; no reliable D call. V lost 6 bases and J 7 bases, leaving 7 bases between the germline ends. There are 10 residues in the CDR3. Germline V gene data show CDR1 as SQVTM and CDR2 as ANQGSEA. CDR3 region: CSVPANEQFF. As DNA, the CDR3 is TGCAGCGTCCCGGCGAATGAGCAGTTCTTC.

This clonotype was found many times. The chain uses TRBV20-1 and TRBJ2-7; D is possibly TRBD2 (5 bases). The CDR3 sequence is 14 residues long. Deletions cut 6 bases from V and 6 bases from J, with 21 bases between. Germline CDR1 reads DFQATT; CDR2 reads SNEGSKA (reference sequence). The CDR3 region is CSAPRDQWSGEQYF. CDR3 in DNA: TGCAGTGCCCCCCGGGATCAGTGGAGTGGCGAGCAGTACTTC.

At least ten counts were recorded for this clonotype. This rearrangement joins TRBV7-2 to TRBJ2-6; a possible D gene is TRBD1 (6 bases). Trimming stripped 2 bases from V and 4 bases from J, with 12 bases between. Germline assignment: CDR1 SGHTA and CDR2 FQGNSA. This CDR3 is built from 16 residues. The CDR3 protein is CASSLMGALGANVLTF. The CDR3 DNA is TGTGCCAGCAGCTTAATGGGGGCGCTAGGGGCCAACGTCCTGACTTTC.

This clonotype occurred a few times. The rearrangement joins TRBV7-2 to TRBJ2-6; no clear D. The germline CDR1 and CDR2 sequences are SGHTA and FQGNSA. The V gene lost 5 bases and the J gene lost 4 bases, with 6 bases spanning the gap. This CDR3 is built from 13 residues. For the CDR3, the DNA is TGTGCCAGCAGCCCCAGGGGGGCCAACGTCCTGACTTTC. This translates into CASSPRGANVLTF.

The table lists this clonotype with many counts. V gene TRBV6-5 combines with J gene TRBJ2-7; TRBD1 matches 9 bases. V shed 4 bases and J 6 bases; nucleotides not matched to a gene: 13. CDR1 is MNHEY, CDR2 SVGAGI, per germline. The CDR3 loop spans 16 amino acids. The CDR3 here is CASSSNGPDRGGEQYF. CDR3 sequence (DNA): TGTGCCAGCAGTTCGAACGGTCCGGACAGGGGTGGCGAGCAGTACTTC.

This chain connects TRBV6-5 to TRBJ1-5; D possibly corresponds to TRBD1 (6 bases). V gave up 4 bases and J gave up 5 bases, with 12 bases separating them. CDR1 and CDR2 from the germline V gene are MNHEY and SVGAGI. This CDR3 is 14 amino acids long. CDR3 loop: CASSFRPGDQPQHF. In DNA, the CDR3 is TGTGCCAGCAGTTTCCGACCAGGGGATCAGCCCCAGCATTTT.

The gene calls are TRBV12-5 and TRBJ1-5; D is unclear. CDR3 length equals 12 residues. Germline lookup yields CDR1 LGHNT and CDR2 FRNRAP. V was shortened by 3 bases and J by 6 bases, with 6 bases between the two germline ends. The DNA of the CDR3 is TGTGCTAGTGGTTTATCAAGTCAGCCCCAGCATTTT. It specifies CASGLSSQPQHF.

This clonotype came up many times. The chain is built from TRBV5-1 and TRBJ1-1; D gene ambiguous. Germline-derived CDR1 and CDR2 are SGHRS and YFSETQ. V lost 1 base and J 0 bases, leaving 7 bases between the germline ends. The CDR3 extends over 14 amino acids. The CDR3 is CASSLREMNTEAFF. CDR3 nucleotides: TGCGCCAGCAGCTTGAGGGAGATGAACACTGAAGCTTTCTTT.

This clonotype was seen repeatedly, ten times or more. This chain uses TRBV7-2 with TRBJ2-5; 10 nucleotides align to TRBD1. Trimming removed 2 bases from V and 4 bases from J; junction bases left unmatched: 7. Germline V CDR1 and CDR2: SGHTA, FQGNSA. There are 16 residues in the CDR3. The CDR3 loop reads CASSLSGTGVIETQYF. The CDR3 DNA is TGTGCCAGCAGCTTATCGGGGACAGGGGTAATAGAGACCCAGTACTTC.

There are many counts of this clonotype. V gene TRBV20-1 combines with J gene TRBJ2-1; 9 bases align to TRBD1. CDR1 and CDR2 (germline): DFQATT, SNEGSKA (reference sequence). This CDR3 is 15 amino acids long. Trimming removed 4 bases from V and 7 bases from J; junction bases left unmatched: 11. CDR3 DNA: TGCAGTGCTACGGGACAGGGAAGAGGCAAGAATGAGCAGTTCTTC. It specifies CSATGQGRGKNEQFF.

V and J are TRBV20-1 and TRBJ2-7; weak D call: TRBD2 (5 bases). Trimming pared 6 bases from V and 2 bases from J, leaving 11 bases between. The CDR3 covers 12 residues. Germline values: CDR1 DFQATT, CDR2 SNEGSKA (reference sequence). The CDR3 DNA reads as TGCAGTGCCGTAGGAGGCGCCTACGAGCAGTACTTC. Its translation: CSAVGGAYEQYF.

The chain recombines TRBV12-3 or TRBV12-4 with TRBJ1-5; possibly TRBD1 for D (6 bases). Trimming stripped 2 bases from V and 7 bases from J, with 15 bases between. This CDR3 is built from 15 residues. The CDR3 bases are TGTGCCAGCAGTTTATCGGTGGGGGGCGGGCAGCCCCAGCATTTT. Amino acid sequence: CASSLSVGGGQPQHF.

The chain combines TRBV14 with TRBJ2-1; TRBD2 aligns across 15 bases. The CDR3 contains 15 residues. The J segment lost 14 bases and the V segment lost 3 bases, leaving 8 bases of the junction unmatched. The germline gives CDR1 SGHDN, CDR2 FVKESK. The CDR3 DNA follows: TGTGCCAGCAGCCACGGACTAGCGGGAGGGCCCGTGGAGTTCTTC. This encodes CASSHGLAGGPVEFF.

This clonotype was counted at least ten times. The genes are TRBV27 and TRBJ2-1; D unclear. The CDR3 totals 11 residues. Trimming removed 9 bases at V and 8 bases at J, with 11 bases between. CDR1 and CDR2 (germline): MNHEY, SMNVEV (reference sequence). The CDR3 here is CASRLEHEQFF. The CDR3 nucleotides read TGTGCCAGTCGGTTAGAGCATGAGCAGTTCTTC.

This clonotype was observed many times. The rearrangement joins TRBV6-1 to TRBJ2-1; D is perhaps TRBD2 (5 bases). V lost 1 base to trimming and J lost 16 bases, with 17 bases between them. The CDR3 is 13 residues long. Germline V gives CDR1 MNHNS, CDR2 SASEGT. DNA for the CDR3: TGTGCCAGCAGTGAAGGGCTCGGCCGGGGTATCTTCTTC. Encoded protein: CASSEGLGRGIFF.